This TCR beta chain was captured in a study of blood T cell repertoires in COVID-19. About the study: Sample material is recorded as cDNA or gDNA derived from T cells, B-cell-depleted T cells, or PBMCs.

This clone was counted once. Participants classified as exposed had met a COVID-19 case within 2 weeks before study entry. Original methodology: Estimation of nucleated cell counts was performed using reference gene primer amplification. Assay: immunoSEQ multiplex PCR; the TCRdb copy retains only in-frame clones and omits some. That table furnishes V, J and clone size, whereas the DNA furnished D and trimming. Of around 250,000 clones detected, under 95% appear once; the ten largest clones hold 2.8%. After removal of 5 bases from V and 6 bases from J, the junction contained 5 bases not matched to a gene. This CDR3 region has 13 residues. Germline CDR1 is SNHLY and CDR2 is FYNNEI.

The sequenced material came from PBMCs or T cells enriched from blood (not recorded which). V gene TRBV2 combines with J gene TRBJ2-3; 7 bases line up with TRBD2. This receptor was obtained from a man aged 40-49 years who had been exposed to COVID-19. The CDR3 loop is CASSPRGEDTQYF. For the CDR3, the DNA is TGTGCCAGCAGTCCCCGGGGGGAGGATACGCAGTATTTT.